The 9 T cell receptor beta chains reported below all come from one sample, sequenced in a study of cytomegalovirus exposure and HLA in healthy donors. The PCR had 60 Vbeta and 13 Jbeta primers. Using immunoSEQ multiplex PCR, the repertoire was profiled, and TCRdb retains in-frame clones only, with some absent. The sample includes some 200,000 clones, roughly 68% of them seen just once. Sequencing was performed on PBMCs. Receptors were obtained from a middle-aged man in good health and CMV-seropositive.

The genes are TRBV28 and TRBJ2-5; a possible D gene is TRBD1 (5 bases). V lost 3 bases and J 4 bases, leaving 9 bases between the germline ends. This CDR3 spans 13 amino acids. Germline lookup yields CDR1 MDHEN and CDR2 SYDVKM. In DNA form, the CDR3 reads TGTGCCAGCAGTTTTCAGGGTACAGAGACCCAGTACTTC. It encodes CASSFQGTETQYF.

The gene calls are TRBV5-5 and TRBJ1-2; D gene ambiguous. This CDR3 is 14 amino acids long. V lost 4 bases, J lost 8 bases, and 18 bases lay in between. Germline assignment: CDR1 SGHKS and CDR2 YYEKEE (reference sequence). The CDR3 protein is CASSHPDSREGYTF. CDR3 nucleotide sequence: TGTGCCAGCAGCCATCCCGACTCGCGAGAAGGCTACACCTTC. The entire variable domain, with the rest obtained from reference TRBV5-5 and TRBJ1-2, is as follows: DAGVTQSPTHLIKTRGQQVTLRCSPISGHKSVSWYQQVLGQGPQFIFQYYEKEERGRGNFPDRFSARQFPNYSSELNVNALLLGDSALYLCASSHPDSREGYTFGSGTRLTVV.

This clone was found once. V usage is TRBV11-2 and J usage is TRBJ2-3, with D possibly matching TRBD1 (6 bases). CDR1 and CDR2 from the germline V gene are SGHAT and FQNNGV. Trimming left V 6 bases short and J 11 bases short, with 15 bases between. The CDR3 length is 12 residues. The CDR3 spells CASRTQGFEQYF. In DNA, the CDR3 is TGTGCCAGCAGAACACAGGGCTTTGAGCAGTATTTT.

This clone has a handful of counts. The chain couples TRBV5-1 to TRBJ1-4; 7 nucleotides match TRBD1. Germline lookup yields CDR1 SGHRS and CDR2 YFSETQ. This CDR3 has 13 amino acids. V gave up 7 bases and J gave up 7 bases; unmatched junction bases: 7. The CDR3 DNA reads TGCGCCAGCGGAAGGGGGCTTGGTGAAAAACTGTTTTTT. Translated, it gives CASGRGLGEKLFF.

The V call is TRBV19, the J call TRBJ1-1; D ambiguous. CDR3 length equals 17 residues. CDR1 and CDR2 (germline): LNHDA, SQIVND (reference sequence). V was shortened by 3 bases and J by 1 base, with 18 bases between the two germline ends. The CDR3 region has the DNA TGTGCCAGTAGTATGTCGGACTTCCAGGAGGCGAACACTGAAGCTTTCTTT. As protein: CASSMSDFQEANTEAFF.

The V call is TRBV9, the J call TRBJ2-1; the D is unclear. V was clipped by 0 bases and J by 0 bases, with 10 bases between them. This CDR3 spans 16 amino acids. Per germline, CDR1 SGDLS and CDR2 YYNGEE. The CDR3 sequence is CASSVGASRSYNEQFF. The CDR3 DNA follows: TGTGCCAGCAGCGTAGGGGCGAGCCGCTCCTACAATGAGCAGTTCTTC. Drawing the rest from reference TRBV9 and TRBJ2-1, the complete variable domain is DSGVTQTPKHLITATGQRVTLRCSPRSGDLSVYWYQQSLDQGLQFLIQYYNGEERAKGNILERFSAQQFPDLHSELNLSSLELGDSALYFCASSVGASRSYNEQFFGPGTRLTVL.

The gene calls are TRBV9 and TRBJ1-1; maybe TRBD1 (6 bases). From germline, CDR1 is SGDLS and CDR2 YYNGEE. There are 17 residues in the CDR3. The V end lost 0 bases, the J end lost 0 bases, and 15 bases lay between the germline ends. The CDR3: CASSVAPAGDMNTEAFF. The CDR3 nucleotides read TGTGCCAGCAGCGTAGCCCCCGCAGGGGATATGAACACTGAAGCTTTCTTT.

The V gene is TRBV5-1, the J gene TRBJ2-5; 7 positions match TRBD2. Near its end, the DNA agrees better with TRBJ2-7, so the J call may be wrong. Germline V gene sequence: CDR1 SGHRS, CDR2 YFSETQ. CDR3 length equals 15 residues. The CDR3 sequence: CASSPVGGTQYEQYF. The CDR3 DNA reads TGCGCCAGCAGCCCGGTGGGAGGGACCCAATACGAGCAGTACTTC.

This clone turned up a few times. V is TRBV6-1 and J is TRBJ2-3, with D perhaps matching TRBD1 (6 bases). The V gene's germline CDR1 is MNHNS and CDR2 SASEGT. V dropped 6 bases and J dropped 2 bases, with 12 bases sitting between them. This CDR3 contains 14 residues. The CDR3 spells CASSAGQTTDTQYF. CDR3 DNA sequence: TGTGCCAGCAGCGCAGGACAGACCACAGATACGCAGTATTTT.